This T cell receptor beta chain was sequenced during a study of blood T cell repertoires in COVID-19. For the study at large: Sources were T cells, B-cell-depleted T cells, or PBMCs; the material itself was cDNA or gDNA.

Original analysis: Estimation of nucleated cell counts relied on the amplification of reference gene primers. Generated by immunoSEQ multiplex PCR, the TCRdb table keeps only in-frame clones and is missing some. The V and J calls and the clone size are those of that table, but D and trimming were determined from the DNA. Found here are fewer than 500,000 clones, 85% to 90% of them singletons; the top ten hold 0.95% to 1.2%. Recovered participants had two consecutive negative NP/OP PCR tests, healthcare professional clearance, or symptom resolution. Germline V gives CDR1 LNHDA, CDR2 SQIVND (reference sequence). This CDR3 is 11 amino acids long. A remark on this clone: At one end the junction does not follow the germline gene, possibly because of a read error.

This chain links TRBV19 with TRBJ2-1; 10 positions agree with TRBD2. The TCR sequence derives from a man aged 30 to 39 who had recovered from COVID-19. Sequencing was carried out using PBMCs or T cells enriched from blood (not recorded which). CDR3 sequence: CWTSGYNEQFF. The CDR3 DNA reads TGCTGGACTAGCGGCTACAATGAGCAGTTCTTC.